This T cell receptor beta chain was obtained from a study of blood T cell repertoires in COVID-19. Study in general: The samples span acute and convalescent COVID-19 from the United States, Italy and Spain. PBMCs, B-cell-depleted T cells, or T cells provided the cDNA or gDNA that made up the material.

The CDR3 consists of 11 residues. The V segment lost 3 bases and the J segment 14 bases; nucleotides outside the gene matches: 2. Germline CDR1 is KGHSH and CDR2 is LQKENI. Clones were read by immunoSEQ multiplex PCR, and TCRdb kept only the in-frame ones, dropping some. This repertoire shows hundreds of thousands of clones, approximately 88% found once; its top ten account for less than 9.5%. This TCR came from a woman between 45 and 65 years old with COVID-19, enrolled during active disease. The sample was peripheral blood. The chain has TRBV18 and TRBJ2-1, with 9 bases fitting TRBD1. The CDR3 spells CASSPRQGEFF. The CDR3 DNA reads TGTGCCAGCTCACCTCGACAGGGGGAGTTCTTC. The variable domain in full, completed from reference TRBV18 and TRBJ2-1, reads NAGVMQNPRHLVRRRGQEARLRCSPMKGHSHVYWYRQLPEEGLKFMVYLQKENIIDESGMPKERFSAEFPKEGPSILRIQQVVRGDSAAYFCASSPRQGEFFGPGTRLTVL.